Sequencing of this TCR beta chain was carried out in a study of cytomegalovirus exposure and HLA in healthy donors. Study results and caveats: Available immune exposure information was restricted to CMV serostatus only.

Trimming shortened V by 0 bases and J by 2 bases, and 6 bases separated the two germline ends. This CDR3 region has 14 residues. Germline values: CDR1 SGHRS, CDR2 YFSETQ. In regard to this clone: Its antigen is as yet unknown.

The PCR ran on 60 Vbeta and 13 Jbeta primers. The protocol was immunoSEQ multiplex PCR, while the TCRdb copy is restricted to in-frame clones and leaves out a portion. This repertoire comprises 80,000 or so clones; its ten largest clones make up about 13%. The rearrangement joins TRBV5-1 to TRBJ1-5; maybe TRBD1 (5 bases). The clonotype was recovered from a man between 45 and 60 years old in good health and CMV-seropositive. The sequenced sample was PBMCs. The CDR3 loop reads CASSLGGGNQPQHF. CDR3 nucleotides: TGCGCCAGCAGCTTGGGGGGGGGCAATCAGCCCCAGCATTTT.